This T cell receptor beta chain was retrieved from a study of blood T cells in healthy people across ages. The donors, aged about 6 to 90, were healthy Caucasians from Russia. The authors extracted at least 5.5 micrograms of total RNA per sample. A sample-barcoded 5' primer and a J-beta primer mix were used in a second PCR of roughly 6 to 11 cycles. From the 5' RACE reads, TCRdb called clonotypes with MiXCR, one entry per CDR3 protein. Of roughly 1,000,000 distinct CDR3 sequences listed, approximately 26% were seen once; the top ten hold around 0.75%. With V trimmed by 3 bases and J by 5 bases, 5 bases remained unmatched. The CDR3 sequence is 14 residues long. The V gene's germline CDR1 is SGHRS and CDR2 YFSETQ. Only a few counts were recorded for this clonotype. This same sample was also part of a study on T cells of mothers and their children. That work contributes: Donation was provided by three healthy Caucasian mothers along with their six children. Sequencing returned over 10 million TCR beta CDR3 reads per mother and approximately 3 million per child.

Sequencing input: blood. This TCR was recovered from a girl aged 2 to 9 in good health. V and J are TRBV5-1 and TRBJ1-1; 9 positions agree with TRBD1. The CDR3 bases are TGCGCCAGCAGCTGGGGACAGGGAAGGACTGAAGCTTTCTTT. It translates to CASSWGQGRTEAFF.